The 6 T cell receptor beta chains listed next were all sequenced from one sample in a study of blood T cell repertoires in COVID-19. Using immunoSEQ multiplex PCR, the repertoire was profiled, and TCRdb retains in-frame clones only, with some absent. The sample has about 78,000 clones; more than 60% are singletons. Sequencing input: peripheral blood. Receptors were obtained from a human donor in a cohort sampled during active COVID-19.

V usage is TRBV6-2 or TRBV6-3 and J usage is TRBJ2-3, with 11 positions matching TRBD2. The V segment lost 6 bases and the J segment 7 bases; nucleotides outside the gene matches: 6. Germline CDR1 is MNHEY and CDR2 is SVGEGT. The CDR3 is 14 amino acids. The CDR3 bases are TGTGCCAGCAGCCGACTAGCGGGGACGTATACGCAGTATTTT. Translated: CASSRLAGTYTQYF.

The J gene is TRBJ2-7, the V gene TRBV6-6; 9 bases agree with TRBD1. The CDR3 sequence is 16 residues long. Per the germline V gene, CDR1 is MNHNY and CDR2 is SVGAGI (reference sequence). V was clipped by 5 bases and J by 4 bases; unmatched bases: 12. The CDR3 nucleotides are TGTGCCAGCAGTCCTATAACCGGGACAGGGAAATACGAGCAGTACTTC. Its protein product is CASSPITGTGKYEQYF.

This clone showed up just a few times. The V call is TRBV28, the J call TRBJ1-2, with 7 bases lining up with TRBD1. The germline gives CDR1 MDHEN, CDR2 SYDVKM. The CDR3 spans 15 residues. The trim removed 2 bases at V and 3 bases at J, leaving 6 bases unmatched. CDR3 DNA: TGTGCCAGCAGTTTAATCCAGGGGGGAGACTATGGCTACACCTTC. Residues: CASSLIQGGDYGYTF.

A few counts support this clone. This sequence joins TRBV29-1 and TRBJ2-7; TRBD1 agrees at 11 bases. The junction had 7 bases not matched to a gene; V was cut back by 6 bases and J by 0 bases. The CDR3 has 15 residues. CDR1 is SQVTM, CDR2 ANQGSEA, per germline. CDR3 amino acids: CSVRTGGLSSYEQYF. DNA for the CDR3: TGCAGCGTCCGGACAGGGGGCCTCAGCTCCTACGAGCAGTACTTC.

The chain has TRBV28 and TRBJ1-3; maybe TRBD1 (6 bases). This CDR3 contains 15 residues. Germline lookup yields CDR1 MDHEN and CDR2 SYDVKM. With 6 bases removed from V and 3 bases from J, the gap between germline ends came to 15 bases. The CDR3 loop reads CASRTQGRSGNTIYF. For the CDR3, the DNA is TGTGCCAGCAGAACCCAGGGGCGAAGTGGAAACACCATATATTTT.

The chain joins TRBV11-2 to TRBJ1-4, with TRBD1 matching 7 bases. This CDR3 contains 14 residues. Losses at the gene ends were 1 base for V and 5 bases for J; bases not matched to a gene: 1. Germline CDR1 and CDR2: SGHAT and FQNNGV. The chain's CDR3 is CASSLGTGNEKLFF. The CDR3 DNA follows: TGTGCCAGCAGCTTAGGGACAGGCAATGAAAAACTGTTTTTT.